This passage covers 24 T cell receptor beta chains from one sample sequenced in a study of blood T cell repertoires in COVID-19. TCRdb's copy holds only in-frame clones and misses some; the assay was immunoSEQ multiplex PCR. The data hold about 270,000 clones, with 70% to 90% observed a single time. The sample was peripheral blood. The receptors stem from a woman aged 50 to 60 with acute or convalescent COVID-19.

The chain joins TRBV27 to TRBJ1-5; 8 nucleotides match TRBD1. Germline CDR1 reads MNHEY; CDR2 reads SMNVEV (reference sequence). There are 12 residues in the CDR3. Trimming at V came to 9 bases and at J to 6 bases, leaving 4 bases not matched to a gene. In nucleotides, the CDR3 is TGTGCCAGTTCCCAGGGGGCTCAGCCCCAGCATTTT. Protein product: CASSQGAQPQHF.

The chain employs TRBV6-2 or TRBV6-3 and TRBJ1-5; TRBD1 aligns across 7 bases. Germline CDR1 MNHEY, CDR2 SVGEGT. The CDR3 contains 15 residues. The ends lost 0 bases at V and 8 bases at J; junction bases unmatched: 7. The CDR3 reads CASSYSGRGTEPQHF. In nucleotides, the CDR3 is TGTGCCAGCAGTTACTCAGGCAGGGGGACGGAGCCCCAGCATTTT.

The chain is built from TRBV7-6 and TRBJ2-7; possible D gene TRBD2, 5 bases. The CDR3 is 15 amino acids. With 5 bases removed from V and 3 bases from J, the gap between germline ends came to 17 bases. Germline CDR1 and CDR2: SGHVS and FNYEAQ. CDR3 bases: TGTGCCAGCAGCCCGGGTTATGGACTGAACTACGAGCAGTACTTC. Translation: CASSPGYGLNYEQYF. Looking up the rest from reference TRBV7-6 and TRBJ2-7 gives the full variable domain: GAGVSQSPRYKVTKRGQDVALRCDPISGHVSLYWYRQALGQGPEFLTYFNYEAQQDKSGLPNDRFSAERPEGSISTLTIQRTEQRDSAMYRCASSPGYGLNYEQYFGPGTRLTVT.

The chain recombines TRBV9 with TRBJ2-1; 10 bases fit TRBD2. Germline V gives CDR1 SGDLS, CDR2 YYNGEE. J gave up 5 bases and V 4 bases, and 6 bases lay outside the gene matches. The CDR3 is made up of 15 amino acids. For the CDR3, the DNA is TGTGCCAGCAGCCCCGGACTAGCGGCACACAATGAGCAGTTCTTC. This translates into CASSPGLAAHNEQFF. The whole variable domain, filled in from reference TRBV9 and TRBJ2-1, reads DSGVTQTPKHLITATGQRVTLRCSPRSGDLSVYWYQQSLDQGLQFLIQYYNGEERAKGNILERFSAQQFPDLHSELNLSSLELGDSALYFCASSPGLAAHNEQFFGPGTRLTVL.

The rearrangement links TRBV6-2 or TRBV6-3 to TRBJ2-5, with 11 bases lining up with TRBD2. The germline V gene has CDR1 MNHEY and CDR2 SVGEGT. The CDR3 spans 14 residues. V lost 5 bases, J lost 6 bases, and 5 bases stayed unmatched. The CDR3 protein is CASSLTSGTKTQYF. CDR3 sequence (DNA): TGTGCCAGCAGTCTGACTAGCGGGACGAAGACCCAGTACTTC.

In nucleotides, the CDR3 is TGTGCCAGCAGTTTAATAGAGGGTCATGAGCAGTTCTTC. Protein: CASSLIEGHEQFF. V gene TRBV12-3 or TRBV12-4 combines with J gene TRBJ2-1; perhaps TRBD2 as D (5 bases). Between the trimmed V and J ends, which lost 2 bases and 8 bases, there was a span of 10 bases. The length of the CDR3 is 13 residues.

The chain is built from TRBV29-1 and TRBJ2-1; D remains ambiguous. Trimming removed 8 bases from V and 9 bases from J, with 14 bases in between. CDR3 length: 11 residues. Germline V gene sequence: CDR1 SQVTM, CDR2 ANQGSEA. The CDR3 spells CSLTYYGEQFF. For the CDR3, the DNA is TGCAGCCTTACCTACTACGGTGAGCAGTTCTTC.

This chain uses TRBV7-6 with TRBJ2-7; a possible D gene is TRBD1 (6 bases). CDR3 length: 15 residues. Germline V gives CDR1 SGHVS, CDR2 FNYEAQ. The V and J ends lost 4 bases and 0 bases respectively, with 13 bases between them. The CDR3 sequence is CASSWGQRPSYEQYF. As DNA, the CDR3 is TGTGCCAGCAGCTGGGGGCAGCGGCCCTCCTACGAGCAGTACTTC.

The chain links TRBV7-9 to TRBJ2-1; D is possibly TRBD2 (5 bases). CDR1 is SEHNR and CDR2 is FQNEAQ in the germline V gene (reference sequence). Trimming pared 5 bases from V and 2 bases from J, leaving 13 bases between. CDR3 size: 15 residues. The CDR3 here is CASSKLTGTYNEQFF. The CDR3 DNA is TGTGCCAGCAGCAAACTGACGGGGACCTACAATGAGCAGTTCTTC. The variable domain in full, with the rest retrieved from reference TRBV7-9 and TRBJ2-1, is DTGVSQNPRHKITKRGQNVTFRCDPISEHNRLYWYRQTLGQGPEFLTYFQNEAQLEKSRLLSDRFSAERPKGSFSTLEIQRTEQGDSAMYLCASSKLTGTYNEQFFGPGTRLTVL.

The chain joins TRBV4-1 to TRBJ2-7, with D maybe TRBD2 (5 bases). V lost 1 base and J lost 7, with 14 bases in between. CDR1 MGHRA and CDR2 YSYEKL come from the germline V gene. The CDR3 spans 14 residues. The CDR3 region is CASSQVHLPGEQYF. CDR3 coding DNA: TGCGCCAGCAGCCAAGTACACCTCCCGGGGGAGCAGTACTTC.

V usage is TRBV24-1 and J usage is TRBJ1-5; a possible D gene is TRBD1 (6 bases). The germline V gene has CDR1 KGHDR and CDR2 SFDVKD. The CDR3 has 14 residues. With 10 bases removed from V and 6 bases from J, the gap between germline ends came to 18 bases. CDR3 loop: CATKQGILAQPQHF. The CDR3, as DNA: TGTGCCACGAAACAGGGAATTTTAGCTCAGCCCCAGCATTTT.

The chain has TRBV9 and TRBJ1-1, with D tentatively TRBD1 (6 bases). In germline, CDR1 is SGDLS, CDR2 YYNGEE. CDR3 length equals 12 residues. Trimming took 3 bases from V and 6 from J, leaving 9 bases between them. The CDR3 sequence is CASSDQGSEAFF. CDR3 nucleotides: TGTGCCAGCAGCGACCAGGGGTCTGAAGCTTTCTTT.

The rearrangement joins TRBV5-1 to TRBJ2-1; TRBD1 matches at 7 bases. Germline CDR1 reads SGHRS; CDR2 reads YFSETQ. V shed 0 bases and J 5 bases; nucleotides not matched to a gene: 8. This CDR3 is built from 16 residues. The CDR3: CASSLGQGLRNNEQFF. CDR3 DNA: TGCGCCAGCAGCTTGGGACAGGGCCTTAGAAACAATGAGCAGTTCTTC. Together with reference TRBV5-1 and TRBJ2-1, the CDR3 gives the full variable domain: KAGVTQTPRYLIKTRGQQVTLSCSPISGHRSVSWYQQTPGQGLQFLFEYFSETQRNKGNFPGRFSGRQFSNSRSEMNVSTLELGDSALYLCASSLGQGLRNNEQFFGPGTRLTVL.

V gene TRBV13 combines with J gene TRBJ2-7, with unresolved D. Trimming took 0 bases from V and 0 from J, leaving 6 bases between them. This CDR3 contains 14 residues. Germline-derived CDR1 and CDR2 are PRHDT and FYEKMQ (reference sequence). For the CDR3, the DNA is TGTGCCAGCAGCTTAGGACAGCTCTCCTACGAGCAGTACTTC. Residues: CASSLGQLSYEQYF.

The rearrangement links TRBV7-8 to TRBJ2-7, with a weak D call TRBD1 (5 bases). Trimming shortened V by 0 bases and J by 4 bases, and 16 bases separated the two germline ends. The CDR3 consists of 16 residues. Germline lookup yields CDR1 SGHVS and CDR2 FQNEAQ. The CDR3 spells CASSLAGLRTKYEQYF. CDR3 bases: TGTGCCAGCAGCTTAGCCGGTCTGCGGACAAAGTACGAGCAGTACTTC.

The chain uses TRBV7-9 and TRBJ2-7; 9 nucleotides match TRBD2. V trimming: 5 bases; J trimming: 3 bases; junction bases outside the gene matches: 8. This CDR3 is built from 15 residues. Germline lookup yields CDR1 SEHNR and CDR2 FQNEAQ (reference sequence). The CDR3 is CASSHVAGVIYEQYF. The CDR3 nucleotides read TGTGCCAGCAGCCACGTAGCGGGAGTGATCTACGAGCAGTACTTC.

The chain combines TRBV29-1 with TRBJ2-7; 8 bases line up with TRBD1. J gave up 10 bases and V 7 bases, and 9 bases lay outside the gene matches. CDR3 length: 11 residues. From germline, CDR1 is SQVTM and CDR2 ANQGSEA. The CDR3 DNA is TGCAGCGCCCGGACAGGGAAGCTTCAGTACTTC. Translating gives CSARTGKLQYF.

This CDR3 reads CAWSEDRDREQYF. The CDR3 DNA is TGTGCCTGGAGTGAGGACAGGGACAGGGAGCAGTACTTC. This chain uses TRBV30 with TRBJ2-7; 8 bases line up with TRBD1. V gave up 1 base and J gave up 7 bases; unmatched junction bases: 6. Germline CDR1 GTSNPN, CDR2 SVGIG (reference sequence). CDR3 length equals 13 residues.

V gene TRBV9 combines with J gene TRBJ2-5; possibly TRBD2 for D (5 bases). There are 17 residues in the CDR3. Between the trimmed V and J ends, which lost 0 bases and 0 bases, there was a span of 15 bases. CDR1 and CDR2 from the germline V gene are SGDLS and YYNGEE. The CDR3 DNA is TGTGCCAGCAGCGTAGACGGTGGTAGCGCGTACCAAGAGACCCAGTACTTC. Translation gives CASSVDGGSAYQETQYF.

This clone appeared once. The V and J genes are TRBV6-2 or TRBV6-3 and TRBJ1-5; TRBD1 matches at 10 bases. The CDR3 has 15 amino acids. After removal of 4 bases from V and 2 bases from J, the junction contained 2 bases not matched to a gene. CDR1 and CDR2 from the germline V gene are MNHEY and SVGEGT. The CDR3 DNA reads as TGTGCCAGCAGTTTCGGGACAGGGGGCAATCAGCCCCAGCATTTT. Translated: CASSFGTGGNQPQHF.

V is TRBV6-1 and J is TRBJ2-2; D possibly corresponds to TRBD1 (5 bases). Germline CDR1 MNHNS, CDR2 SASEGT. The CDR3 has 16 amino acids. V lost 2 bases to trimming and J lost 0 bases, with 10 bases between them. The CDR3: CASSERGNANTGELFF. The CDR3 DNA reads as TGTGCCAGCAGTGAAAGGGGCAACGCGAACACCGGGGAGCTGTTTTTT.

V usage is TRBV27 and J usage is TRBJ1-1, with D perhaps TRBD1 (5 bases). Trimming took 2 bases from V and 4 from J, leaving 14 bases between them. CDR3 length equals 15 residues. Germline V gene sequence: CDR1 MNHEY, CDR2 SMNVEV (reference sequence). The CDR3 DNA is TGTGCCAGCAGTTTAGTGGCAGGAACAGGCACTGAAGCTTTCTTT. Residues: CASSLVAGTGTEAFF.

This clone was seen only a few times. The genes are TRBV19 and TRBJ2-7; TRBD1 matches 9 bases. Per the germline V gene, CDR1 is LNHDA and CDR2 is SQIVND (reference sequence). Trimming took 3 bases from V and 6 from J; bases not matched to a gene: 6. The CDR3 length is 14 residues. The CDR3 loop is CASSIRDRVFEQYF. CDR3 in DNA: TGTGCCAGTAGTATCCGGGACAGGGTCTTCGAGCAGTACTTC.

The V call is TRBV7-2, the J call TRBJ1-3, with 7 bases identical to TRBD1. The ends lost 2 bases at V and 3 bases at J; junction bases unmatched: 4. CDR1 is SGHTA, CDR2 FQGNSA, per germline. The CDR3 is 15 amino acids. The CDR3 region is CASSLRGGGGNTIYF. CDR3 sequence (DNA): TGTGCCAGCAGCTTACGAGGGGGCGGTGGAAACACCATATATTTT.